These 20 T cell receptor beta chains were all obtained from the same sample, sequenced in a study of OX40 agonist ivuxolimab in advanced cancers. Data came from immunoSEQ multiplex PCR; TCRdb stores just in-frame clones and leaves some out. The sample lists about 80,000 clones, about 89% occurring once. The sequences come from CD4+ or CD8+ T cells sorted from blood, collected in a trial of the OX40 agonist ivuxolimab. These receptors all stem from an adult with an advanced solid tumor such as melanoma, head and neck, liver or kidney cancer.

The table lists this clone with a count of one. This sequence joins TRBV7-8 and TRBJ2-5; 15 nucleotides align to TRBD2. Trimming took 3 bases from V and 5 from J; bases not matched to a gene: 10. Germline CDR1 and CDR2: SGHVS and FQNEAQ. The CDR3 totals 18 residues. The DNA of the CDR3 is TGTGCCAGCAGCTTCAGAGGACTAGCGGGAGGGCCGGGGGAGACCCAGTACTTC. Amino acid sequence: CASSFRGLAGGPGETQYF.

The chain combines TRBV2 with TRBJ1-2, with D possibly being TRBD1 (6 bases). V was shortened by 6 bases and J by 1 base, with 9 bases between the two germline ends. Per the germline V gene, CDR1 is SNHLY and CDR2 is FYNNEI. This CDR3 has 13 amino acids. The CDR3 loop is CASRADSNYGYTF. The CDR3 DNA reads TGTGCCAGCAGGGCGGACAGTAACTATGGCTACACCTTC.

This chain joins TRBV5-6 and TRBJ1-4; 7 nucleotides line up with TRBD1. The germline CDR1 and CDR2 sequences are SGHDT and YYEEEE. Trimming took 4 bases from V and 6 from J; bases not matched to a gene: 9. The CDR3 extends over 15 amino acids. As DNA, the CDR3 is TGTGCCAGCAGCCAGGGGGGGGGCCGGGATGAAAAACTGTTTTTT. Its protein product is CASSQGGGRDEKLFF. Filled out from reference TRBV5-6 and TRBJ1-4, the complete variable domain reads DAGVTQSPTHLIKTRGQQVTLRCSPKSGHDTVSWYQQALGQGPQFIFQYYEEEERQRGNFPDRFSGHQFPNYSSELNVNALLLGDSALYLCASSQGGGRDEKLFFGSGTQLSVL.

The chain's CDR3 is CASMGPTGELFF. The CDR3 bases are TGTGCCAGCATGGGACCTACCGGGGAGCTGTTTTTT. This chain joins TRBV7-9 and TRBJ2-2; D may be TRBD1 or TRBD2 (5 bases each). V was pared by 7 bases and J by 5 bases, with 8 bases between. Per germline, CDR1 SEHNR and CDR2 FQNEAQ (reference sequence). This CDR3 has 12 amino acids.

The CDR3 DNA reads as TGTGCCAGCAGTGAAAGCTTTTACGAGCAGTACTTC. Protein product: CASSESFYEQYF. The V and J genes are TRBV6-1 and TRBJ2-7, with D hard to call. V was pared by 2 bases and J by 4 bases, with 6 bases between. This CDR3 is built from 12 residues. The germline CDR1 and CDR2 sequences are MNHNS and SASEGT.

The chain couples TRBV30 to TRBJ2-5, with D hard to call. Germline assignment: CDR1 GTSNPN and CDR2 SVGIG (reference sequence). This CDR3 has 13 residues. Trimming cost V 1 base and J 4 bases, with 10 bases left between them. In DNA, the CDR3 is TGTGCCTGGAGTGGTAGAGCCGGAGAGACCCAGTACTTC. As protein: CAWSGRAGETQYF.

The DNA of the CDR3 is TGTGCCAGCAGCTTAGGGGCAGGGAGAGAGCAGTACTTC. Translated, it gives CASSLGAGREQYF. The genes are TRBV7-6 and TRBJ2-7; possibly TRBD1 or TRBD2 for D (5 bases each). The CDR3 covers 13 residues. The V gene's germline CDR1 is SGHVS and CDR2 FNYEAQ. V was clipped by 1 base and J by 7 bases, with 11 bases between them.

Details on this clone: The same CDR3 also results from other DNA sequences found in this sample. V usage is TRBV6-1 and J usage is TRBJ2-7, with 10 nucleotides matching TRBD1. The trim removed 3 bases at V and 2 bases at J, leaving 1 base unmatched. Looked up from germline, CDR1 is MNHNS and CDR2 is SASEGT. The CDR3 runs 14 residues. As DNA, the CDR3 is TGTGCCAGCAGTGAGGGGACAGGGGCCTACGAGCAGTACTTC. Translated, it gives CASSEGTGAYEQYF.

The chain has TRBV7-9 and TRBJ1-1; D possibly corresponds to TRBD1 (5 bases). Germline lookup yields CDR1 SEHNR and CDR2 FQNEAQ (reference sequence). The CDR3 covers 13 residues. The germline V and J ends were trimmed by 3 bases and 4 bases, with 9 bases remaining between them. CDR3 DNA: TGTGCCAGCAGCTTGAGCAGGGCCACTGAAGCTTTCTTT. Its protein product is CASSLSRATEAFF.

The gene calls are TRBV6-6 and TRBJ1-2, with unresolved D. Deletions cut 6 bases from V and 2 bases from J, with 19 bases between. Germline lookup yields CDR1 MNHNY and CDR2 SVGAGI (reference sequence). This CDR3 contains 16 residues. CDR3 region: CASRTLGASSNYGYTF. In DNA, the CDR3 is TGTGCCAGCAGGACCTTGGGAGCGTCGTCGAACTATGGCTACACCTTC.

In regard to this clone: A much larger clone lies one base from this, so it may be a read error. V and J are TRBV5-6 and TRBJ1-4, with TRBD1 matching over 11 bases. Trimming took 0 bases from V and 7 from J; bases not matched to a gene: 2. CDR3 size: 15 residues. CDR1 is SGHDT and CDR2 is YYEEEE in the germline V gene. CDR3 loop: CASSLAGTGGEKLFF. Written as DNA, the CDR3 is TGTGCCAGCAGCTTGGCCGGGACAGGGGGTGAAAAACTGTTTTTT.

This clone was counted a few times. The chain is built from TRBV18 and TRBJ1-2; no firm D call. Between the trimmed V and J ends, which lost 6 bases and 3 bases, there was a span of 11 bases. The germline V gene encodes CDR1 KGHSH and CDR2 LQKENI. The CDR3 extends over 13 amino acids. The CDR3, as DNA: TGTGCCAGCTCTGGAAGCGCGGACTATGGCTACACCTTC. Amino acids: CASSGSADYGYTF.

The CDR3 protein is CASSPGGGSTEAFF. The CDR3 nucleotides are TGTGCCAGCAGTCCGGGGGGAGGGAGCACTGAAGCTTTCTTT. The rearrangement joins TRBV9 to TRBJ1-1, with D perhaps matching TRBD1 (5 bases). The CDR3 contains 14 residues. Looked up from germline, CDR1 is SGDLS and CDR2 is YYNGEE. Trimming shortened V by 5 bases and J by 4 bases, and 15 bases separated the two germline ends.

V and J are TRBV6-4 and TRBJ2-3; maybe TRBD2 (6 bases). Trimming removed 5 bases from V and 0 bases from J, with 6 bases in between. Germline CDR1 is MRHNA and CDR2 is SNTAGT. The CDR3 is 13 residues long. This CDR3 is CASSSGSTDTQYF. The CDR3 region has the DNA TGTGCCAGCAGTAGCGGGAGCACAGATACGCAGTATTTT.

The chain links TRBV29-1 to TRBJ2-7; D uncertain. The CDR3 has 12 residues. Trimming shortened V by 2 bases and J by 2 bases, and 7 bases separated the two germline ends. CDR1 is SQVTM and CDR2 is ANQGSEA in the germline V gene. CDR3 protein: CSVEPRPYEQYF. The CDR3, as DNA: TGCAGCGTTGAACCCCGCCCCTACGAGCAGTACTTC.

The chain couples TRBV20-1 to TRBJ1-1; D is unclear. The length of the CDR3 is 10 residues. Trimming cost V 8 bases and J 9 bases, with 13 bases left between them. Per the germline V gene, CDR1 is DFQATT and CDR2 is SNEGSKA (reference sequence). The CDR3 DNA sequence: TGCAGTTCCCCCGGCGCCCAAGCTTTCTTT. This encodes CSSPGAQAFF.

The chain combines TRBV7-8 with TRBJ2-7; the D is unclear. Trimming left V 5 bases short and J 3 bases short, with 14 bases between. Germline V lookup: CDR1 SGHVS, CDR2 FQNEAQ. This CDR3 has 14 amino acids. DNA of the CDR3: TGTGCCAGCAGCGTTTCCGGGCCAATCTACGAGCAGTACTTC. Translated, it gives CASSVSGPIYEQYF.

This clone came up once. The rearrangement links TRBV6-6 to TRBJ1-3; TRBD1 matches at 8 bases. V gave up 6 bases and J gave up 4 bases; unmatched junction bases: 8. CDR1 is MNHNY and CDR2 is SVGAGI in the germline V gene (reference sequence). The CDR3 extends over 15 amino acids. CDR3 sequence: CASRLQGATGNTIYF. The CDR3 nucleotides are TGTGCCAGCAGGCTGCAGGGGGCGACCGGAAACACCATATATTTT.

This chain uses TRBV7-9 with TRBJ2-7; a possible D gene is TRBD1 (6 bases). The ends were cut back, 3 bases at V and 3 bases at J, with 12 bases in the middle. The CDR3 extends over 14 amino acids. CDR1 SEHNR and CDR2 FQNEAQ come from the germline V gene (reference sequence). The CDR3 nucleotides read TGTGCCAGCAGCTTCCAACAGGGTGACTACGAGCAGTACTTC. Amino acids: CASSFQQGDYEQYF.

The gene calls are TRBV6-6 and TRBJ2-7; D might be TRBD2 (6 bases). Germline V lookup: CDR1 MNHNY, CDR2 SVGAGI (reference sequence). Trimming took 3 bases from V and 5 from J, leaving 14 bases between them. The CDR3 runs to 14 residues. The CDR3 region is CASSYVRGWHEQYF. The CDR3 bases are TGTGCCAGCAGTTATGTCCGGGGGTGGCACGAGCAGTACTTC.